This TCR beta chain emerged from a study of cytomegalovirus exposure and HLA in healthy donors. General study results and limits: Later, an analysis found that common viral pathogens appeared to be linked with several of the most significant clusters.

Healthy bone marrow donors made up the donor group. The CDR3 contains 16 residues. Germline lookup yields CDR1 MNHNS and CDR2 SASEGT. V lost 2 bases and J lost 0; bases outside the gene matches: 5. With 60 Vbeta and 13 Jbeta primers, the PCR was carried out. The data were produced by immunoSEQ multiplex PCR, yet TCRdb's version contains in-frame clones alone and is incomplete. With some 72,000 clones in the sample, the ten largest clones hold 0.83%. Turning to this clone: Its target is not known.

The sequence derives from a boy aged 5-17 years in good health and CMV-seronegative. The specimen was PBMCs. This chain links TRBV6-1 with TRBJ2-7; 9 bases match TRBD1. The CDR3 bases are TGTGCCAGCAGTGAAAGGGACAGGGAGAGCTCCTACGAGCAGTACTTC. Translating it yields CASSERDRESSYEQYF.